The 25 T cell receptor beta chains below come from one sample, sequenced in a study of blood T cell repertoires in COVID-19. Using immunoSEQ multiplex PCR, the repertoire was profiled, and TCRdb retains in-frame clones only, with some absent. The profile shows 150,000 or so clones, around 90% of them singletons. The sequencing input was peripheral blood. Receptor source: a man between 60 and 75 years old with COVID-19, enrolled during active disease.

The rearrangement uses TRBV4-2 and TRBJ2-7, with 8 bases identical to TRBD2. CDR1 is LGHNA, CDR2 YNFKEQ, per germline. Trimming at V came to 1 base and at J to 0 bases, leaving 8 bases not matched to a gene. This CDR3 comprises 17 residues. The CDR3 is CASSQGVTSGFSYEQYF. In DNA form, the CDR3 reads TGTGCCAGCAGCCAAGGAGTAACTAGCGGATTCTCCTACGAGCAGTACTTC.

The chain joins TRBV28 to TRBJ1-2, with TRBD1 matching 7 bases. Per germline, CDR1 MDHEN and CDR2 SYDVKM. V shed 6 bases and J 8 bases; nucleotides not matched to a gene: 12. The CDR3 length is 14 residues. CDR3 sequence: CASRLPTGARGYTF. CDR3 nucleotide sequence: TGTGCCAGCAGGCTCCCCACAGGGGCGAGAGGCTACACCTTC.

In this sample, this clone turned up a few times. The rearrangement uses TRBV6-5 and TRBJ2-5, with TRBD1 matching 10 bases. This CDR3 has 12 residues. The V gene's germline CDR1 is MNHEY and CDR2 SVGAGI. Trimming at V came to 8 bases and at J to 4 bases, leaving 1 base not matched to a gene. The CDR3 region is CASGDRGETQYF. In DNA form, the CDR3 reads TGTGCCAGCGGGGACAGGGGAGAGACCCAGTACTTC.

The rearrangement links TRBV29-1 to TRBJ1-2; 10 bases are shared with TRBD1. With 7 bases clipped from V and 4 bases from J, the junction kept 9 bases outside the gene matches. The CDR3 loop spans 14 amino acids. Germline CDR1 is SQVTM and CDR2 is ANQGSEA. The CDR3 bases are TGCAGCGCCTCGCCCGGGACAGGGGTCTATGGCTACACCTTC. It yields the protein CSASPGTGVYGYTF. The complete variable domain, with remaining parts taken from reference TRBV29-1 and TRBJ1-2, reads SAVISQKPSRDICQRGTSLTIQCQVDSQVTMMFWYRQQPGQSLTLIATANQGSEATYESGFVIDKFPISRPNLTFSTLTVSNMSPEDSSIYLCSASPGTGVYGYTFGSGTRLTVV.

The rearrangement links TRBV5-3 to TRBJ2-7, with D unresolved. TRBV5-3 is marked as an open reading frame, function uncertain. The CDR3 extends over 14 amino acids. V was pared by 0 bases and J by 0 bases, with 7 bases between. Here the CDR3 reads CARSLDTCSYEQYF. The CDR3 DNA follows: TGTGCCAGAAGCTTGGACACGTGCTCCTACGAGCAGTACTTC.

This clone was detected once. This sequence joins TRBV11-2 and TRBJ1-2; D is possibly TRBD1 (6 bases). CDR1 and CDR2 (germline): SGHAT, FQNNGV. This CDR3 is 13 amino acids long. Trimming took off 0 bases at V and 8 bases at J, with 10 bases between the two ends. CDR3 loop: CASSLDYTGGYTF. As DNA, the CDR3 is TGTGCCAGCAGCTTAGATTATACAGGGGGCTACACCTTC.

Only one count was recorded for this clone. The chain uses TRBV2 and TRBJ1-1; a weak D match, TRBD1 (6 bases). Looked up from germline, CDR1 is SNHLY and CDR2 is FYNNEI. The V end was cut by 3 bases, the J end by 7 bases, with 12 bases between. The CDR3 contains 13 residues. CDR3 in amino acids: CASSDRGSGEAFF. The CDR3 coding sequence is TGTGCCAGCAGTGATAGGGGGTCGGGTGAAGCTTTCTTT. Based on the CDR3 plus reference TRBV2 and TRBJ1-1, the full variable domain is EPEVTQTPSHQVTQMGQEVILRCVPISNHLYFYWYRQILGQKVEFLVSFYNNEISEKSEIFDDQFSVERPDGSNFTLKIRSTKLEDSAMYFCASSDRGSGEAFFGQGTRLTVV.

The chain combines TRBV29-1 with TRBJ1-3; D gene ambiguous. The CDR3 has 13 residues. CDR1 and CDR2 from the germline V gene are SQVTM and ANQGSEA. V gave up 2 bases and J gave up 0 bases, with 5 bases separating them. CDR3 protein: CSVETSSGNTIYF. In DNA, the CDR3 is TGCAGCGTTGAAACCAGCTCTGGAAACACCATATATTTT.

In this sample, this clone turned up once. This chain links TRBV28 with TRBJ2-5; TRBD1 matches 7 bases. Germline trimming cut 5 bases from V and 5 bases from J; bases unmatched to any gene: 11. Germline loops: CDR1 MDHEN, CDR2 SYDVKM. This CDR3 spans 15 amino acids. The CDR3 region is CASSISGTAGETQYF. As DNA, the CDR3 is TGTGCCAGCAGTATATCCGGGACAGCAGGGGAGACCCAGTACTTC.

The chain is built from TRBV21-1 and TRBJ1-4; the listed D gene, TRBD1, was not tested against the DNA. TRBV21-1 is a pseudogene segment. The CDR3 extends over 20 amino acids. The CDR3 protein is CASSPDQTDRAGTPNEKLFF. In nucleotides, the CDR3 is TGTGCCAGCAGCCCAGACCAGACGGACAGGGCTGGGACCCCTAATGAAAAACTGTTTTTT.

This chain joins TRBV13 and TRBJ1-2, with D perhaps matching TRBD1 (5 bases). Per the germline V gene, CDR1 is PRHDT and CDR2 is FYEKMQ (reference sequence). The CDR3 has 13 amino acids. The ends were cut back, 5 bases at V and 4 bases at J, with 11 bases in the middle. The chain's CDR3 is CASSLQESYGYTF. In nucleotides, the CDR3 is TGTGCCAGCAGCCTACAGGAAAGCTATGGCTACACCTTC.

The rearrangement links TRBV7-2 to TRBJ1-5; 10 nucleotides line up with TRBD1. Germline CDR1 and CDR2: SGHTA and FQGNSA. This CDR3 has 16 residues. Unmatched junction bases numbered 4, after V lost 1 base and J lost 4 bases. CDR3 loop: CASSLVWGQGNQPQHF. The DNA for the CDR3 is TGTGCCAGCAGCTTAGTCTGGGGACAGGGGAATCAGCCCCAGCATTTT.

J is TRBJ1-5 and V is TRBV3-1 (or the pseudogene TRBV3-2), with TRBD1 as a possible D gene (6 bases). Germline CDR1 LGHDT, CDR2 YNNKEL (reference sequence). V lost 1 base, J lost 3 bases, and 10 bases lay in between. CDR3 length: 15 residues. The CDR3 DNA sequence: TGTGCCAGCAGCCAAGGTTCAGGGGACAATCAGCCCCAGCATTTT. Its protein product is CASSQGSGDNQPQHF.

The chain carries TRBV28 and TRBJ1-1; 7 bases map to TRBD1. This CDR3 region has 12 residues. V lost 7 bases to trimming and J lost 11 bases; unmatched junction nucleotides: 10. From germline, CDR1 is MDHEN and CDR2 SYDVKM. The CDR3 protein is CASNTGARSAFF. As DNA, the CDR3 is TGTGCCAGCAATACAGGGGCTCGCTCGGCTTTCTTT.

The V call is TRBV28, the J call TRBJ1-2; possibly TRBD1 for D (6 bases). Trimming left V 5 bases short and J 4 bases short, with 11 bases between. CDR1 and CDR2 from the germline V gene are MDHEN and SYDVKM. The CDR3 runs 13 residues. This CDR3 reads CASSQLQGYGYTF. The CDR3 DNA reads as TGTGCCAGCAGTCAATTACAGGGCTATGGCTACACCTTC.

This clone was observed a few times. This rearrangement joins TRBV25-1 to TRBJ1-2; 7 bases are shared with TRBD1. CDR3 size: 16 residues. Germline V gives CDR1 MGHDK, CDR2 SYGVNS. The ends lost 1 base at V and 5 bases at J; junction bases unmatched: 10. The chain's CDR3 is CASSESGTAPIYGYTF. DNA of the CDR3: TGTGCCAGCAGTGAATCAGGGACAGCTCCCATTTATGGCTACACCTTC.

V and J are TRBV7-2 and TRBJ1-2, with TRBD1 matching 8 bases. CDR1 is SGHTA and CDR2 is FQGNSA in the germline V gene. This CDR3 has 15 amino acids. The trim removed 6 bases at V and 8 bases at J, leaving 14 bases unmatched. CDR3 region: CASSTLMGQVEGYTF. CDR3 bases: TGTGCCAGCAGTACCCTAATGGGACAGGTGGAGGGCTACACCTTC.

The rearrangement uses TRBV12-5 and TRBJ1-1; 7 nucleotides agree with TRBD1. Germline CDR1 and CDR2: LGHNT and FRNRAP. The V gene end was trimmed by 6 bases and the J gene end by 10 bases; junction bases not matched to a gene: 11. This CDR3 has 13 residues. This CDR3 is CASGPTGPVGAFF. In DNA, the CDR3 is TGTGCTAGTGGACCGACAGGGCCGGTTGGAGCTTTCTTT.

The gene calls are TRBV4-3 and TRBJ2-7, with a possible D match to TRBD2 (6 bases). The CDR3 sequence is 15 residues long. V was pared by 0 bases and J by 6 bases, with 15 bases between. Germline V CDR1 and CDR2: LGHNA, YSLEER. This chain's CDR3 is CASSQEHGGSVEQYF. CDR3 nucleotide sequence: TGCGCCAGCAGCCAAGAGCACGGAGGGTCTGTCGAGCAGTACTTC.

J is TRBJ2-7 and V is TRBV2; a weak D match, TRBD1 (6 bases). Trimming cost V 3 bases and J 3 bases, with 12 bases left between them. Germline V CDR1 and CDR2: SNHLY, FYNNEI. The CDR3 length is 14 residues. CDR3 residues: CASSEAGANYEQYF. DNA of the CDR3: TGTGCCAGCAGTGAGGCAGGGGCCAACTACGAGCAGTACTTC.

V gene TRBV6-6 combines with J gene TRBJ2-3; D is undetermined. V was trimmed by 0 bases and J by 6 bases, leaving 7 bases between them. Germline assignment: CDR1 MNHNY and CDR2 SVGAGI (reference sequence). The CDR3 extends over 13 amino acids. The CDR3 protein is CASSYSSSDTQYF. CDR3 DNA sequence: TGTGCCAGCAGTTACTCGAGTAGCGATACGCAGTATTTT.

This clone was seen a few times. The chain uses TRBV2 and TRBJ1-5; no clear D gene. Germline V gene lookup returns CDR1 SNHLY and CDR2 FYNNEI. The CDR3 spans 14 residues. V was clipped by 6 bases and J by 4 bases, with 13 bases between them. CDR3: CASRDGSLNQPQHF. As DNA, the CDR3 is TGTGCCAGCAGGGATGGGAGTTTAAATCAGCCCCAGCATTTT.

The chain links TRBV5-1 to TRBJ1-1, with 10 bases lining up with TRBD1. Trimming at V came to 0 bases and at J to 4 bases, leaving 3 bases not matched to a gene. The CDR3 runs 15 residues. Per the germline V gene, CDR1 is SGHRS and CDR2 is YFSETQ. The CDR3 loop reads CASSLGTGGATEAFF. CDR3 bases: TGCGCCAGCAGCTTGGGGACAGGGGGTGCCACTGAAGCTTTCTTT.

DNA of the CDR3: TGTGCCAGCAGCCTAGAGGGAGCGGCTAATGAAAAACTGTTTTTT. The encoded protein is CASSLEGAANEKLFF. V and J are TRBV9 and TRBJ1-4, with D unresolved. Germline-derived CDR1 and CDR2 are SGDLS and YYNGEE. This CDR3 is built from 15 residues. Trimming removed 4 bases from V and 3 bases from J, with 13 bases in between.

The rearrangement joins TRBV2 to TRBJ1-1; D uncertain. The CDR3 loop spans 12 amino acids. V lost 4 bases to trimming and J lost 6 bases, with 9 bases between them. Germline CDR1 SNHLY, CDR2 FYNNEI. The CDR3 here is CASSAGSPEAFF. The CDR3 region has the DNA TGTGCCAGCAGTGCGGGGTCCCCTGAAGCTTTCTTT.